Listed below are T cell receptor beta chains from one sample, sequenced in a study of identical twins. TCRdb fed the 5' RACE reads into MiXCR, producing one record per CDR3 protein. Counted here are hundreds of thousands of distinct CDR3 sequences, around 7.4% occurring once; the ten biggest clones make up roughly 1.5%. The same sample was also studied in work on yellow fever vaccine responses in identical twins.

The sequenced sample was PBMCs. The receptors here all came from a young woman in good health. The CDR3 runs from the conserved cysteine through the conserved F or W. Each record gives: clone size, J gene, V gene, D gene, CDR3 DNA, CDR3 protein. The D gene is left open where the match is weak. Part of the rows lack a size; the others show once, few, many or a class for expanded clones.

clone_size: .; j_call: TRBJ2-5; v_call: TRBV20-1; d_call: TRBD2; cdr3_nt: TGCAGTGCTAGAGTGGGTTTAGCGGGAGGCCGCGAGACCCAGTACTTC; cdr3_aa: CSARVGLAGGRETQYF
clone_size: many; j_call: TRBJ2-1; v_call: TRBV18; d_call: TRBD1; cdr3_nt: TGTGCCAGCGCAGACAGGGCCAATGAGCAGTTCTTC; cdr3_aa: CASADRANEQFF
clone_size: many; j_call: TRBJ2-5; v_call: TRBV20-1; d_call: .; cdr3_nt: TGCAGTGCTAGTGTCGGGGGCATTGAGACCCAGTACTTC; cdr3_aa: CSASVGGIETQYF
clone_size: .; j_call: TRBJ2-3; v_call: TRBV5-1; d_call: TRBD2; cdr3_nt: TGCGCCAGCAGCCTAGCGGGGGTAGGCCCTAGCACAGATACGCAGTATTTT; cdr3_aa: CASSLAGVGPSTDTQYF
clone_size: many; j_call: TRBJ1-2; v_call: TRBV20-1; d_call: .; cdr3_nt: TGCAGTGCTCCGAGAGGGGGGAATGGCTACACCTTC; cdr3_aa: CSAPRGGNGYTF
clone_size: many; j_call: TRBJ2-7; v_call: TRBV3-1; d_call: .; cdr3_nt: TGTGCCAGCAGCCCACGACAGGTCTACTACGAGCAGTACTTC; cdr3_aa: CASSPRQVYYEQYF
clone_size: .; j_call: TRBJ2-1; v_call: TRBV3-1; d_call: TRBD1; cdr3_nt: TGTGCCAGCAGCCTAAGGTCCGGACAGGGCTACAATGAGCAGTTCTTC; cdr3_aa: CASSLRSGQGYNEQFF
clone_size: many; j_call: TRBJ1-1; v_call: TRBV12-3/TRBV12-4; d_call: TRBD1; cdr3_nt: TGTGCCAGCAGCCGGACAGGGGTCACTGAAGCTTTCTTT; cdr3_aa: CASSRTGVTEAFF
clone_size: .; j_call: TRBJ2-1; v_call: TRBV14; d_call: .; cdr3_nt: TGTGCCAGCAGCCCTCAGGGGTATCACAATGAGCAGTTCTTC; cdr3_aa: CASSPQGYHNEQFF
clone_size: few; j_call: TRBJ1-1; v_call: TRBV15; d_call: .; cdr3_nt: TGTGCCACCAGCAGAGTGAGAAAGGGGGTCGTGAACACTGAAGCTTTCTTT; cdr3_aa: CATSRVRKGVVNTEAFF
clone_size: many; j_call: TRBJ2-1; v_call: TRBV5-1; d_call: .; cdr3_nt: TGCGCCAGCAGCTCGGTGACAGCGAGATACAATGAGCAGTTCTTC; cdr3_aa: CASSSVTARYNEQFF
clone_size: few; j_call: TRBJ1-6; v_call: TRBV20-1; d_call: .; cdr3_nt: TGCAGTGCTAGAGATGGCTATTCACCCCTCCACTTT; cdr3_aa: CSARDGYSPLHF
clone_size: .; j_call: TRBJ2-7; v_call: TRBV7-6; d_call: TRBD2; cdr3_nt: TGTGCCAGCAGCTTAGGTCTAGCGGGAGGGAACTACGAGCAGTACTTC; cdr3_aa: CASSLGLAGGNYEQYF
clone_size: few; j_call: TRBJ2-7; v_call: TRBV2; d_call: .; cdr3_nt: TGTGCCAGCAGTGATACTAGACAAGGTAGTGAGCAGTACTTC; cdr3_aa: CASSDTRQGSEQYF
clone_size: few; j_call: TRBJ2-1; v_call: TRBV7-8; d_call: .; cdr3_nt: TGTGCCAGCAGCTCGATCAGGGGTGGAGAGGGTGAGCAGTTCTTC; cdr3_aa: CASSSIRGGEGEQFF
clone_size: many; j_call: TRBJ2-7; v_call: TRBV12-3/TRBV12-4; d_call: TRBD2; cdr3_nt: TGTGCCAGCAGTCCCCAGCGGGGCGCATTGAGTGAGCAGTACTTC; cdr3_aa: CASSPQRGALSEQYF
clone_size: many; j_call: TRBJ2-5; v_call: TRBV13; d_call: TRBD1; cdr3_nt: TGTGCCAGCAGCATCGGGACAGCCCGGAACCAAGAGACCCAGTACTTC; cdr3_aa: CASSIGTARNQETQYF
clone_size: .; j_call: TRBJ2-3; v_call: TRBV29-1; d_call: .; cdr3_nt: TGCAGCGTAAGGGGGGACACAGATACGCAGTATTTT; cdr3_aa: CSVRGDTDTQYF
clone_size: .; j_call: TRBJ2-1; v_call: TRBV5-1; d_call: TRBD1; cdr3_nt: TGCGCCAGCAGCCGGACAGGGCAGAGCTACAATGAGCAGTTCTTC; cdr3_aa: CASSRTGQSYNEQFF
clone_size: .; j_call: TRBJ2-1; v_call: TRBV5-1; d_call: TRBD2; cdr3_nt: TGCGCCAGCAGCCCATGGACTAGCGGGGGCACTTGGGAAGAGCAGTTCTTC; cdr3_aa: CASSPWTSGGTWEEQFF
clone_size: .; j_call: TRBJ2-7; v_call: TRBV2; d_call: .; cdr3_nt: TGTGCCAGCAGTAGACTAGTGGGAGGAGGTTACGAGCAGTACTTC; cdr3_aa: CASSRLVGGGYEQYF
clone_size: few; j_call: TRBJ1-5; v_call: TRBV10-3; d_call: .; cdr3_nt: TGTGCCATCAGCGGTGGGCAGAATTATCAGCCCCAGCATTTT; cdr3_aa: CAISGGQNYQPQHF
clone_size: few; j_call: TRBJ2-3; v_call: TRBV20-1; d_call: TRBD2; cdr3_nt: TGCAGTGCTCTCAGACTAGCGGGCTTCACAGATACGCAGTATTTT; cdr3_aa: CSALRLAGFTDTQYF
clone_size: many; j_call: TRBJ2-7; v_call: TRBV6-1; d_call: TRBD2; cdr3_nt: TGTGCCAGCAGCCAGGTGACTAGCGGGGCCTACGAGCAGTACTTC; cdr3_aa: CASSQVTSGAYEQYF
clone_size: few; j_call: TRBJ2-2; v_call: TRBV29-1; d_call: .; cdr3_nt: TGCAGCGCCGGAGTTCCTTTCGGGACCGGGGAGCTGTTTTTT; cdr3_aa: CSAGVPFGTGELFF
clone_size: .; j_call: TRBJ1-4; v_call: TRBV12-3/TRBV12-4; d_call: TRBD1; cdr3_nt: TGTGCCAGCAGTTTCGGTACAGGGGCGGATGAAAAACTGTTTTTT; cdr3_aa: CASSFGTGADEKLFF
clone_size: many; j_call: TRBJ2-1; v_call: TRBV4-1; d_call: .; cdr3_nt: TGCGCCAGCAGCCTAGCGGTTAGCTCCTACAATGAGCAGTTCTTC; cdr3_aa: CASSLAVSSYNEQFF
clone_size: once; j_call: TRBJ2-3; v_call: TRBV29-1; d_call: TRBD2; cdr3_nt: TGCAGCGTTGAGGCCCGACTAGCGGAGATCACAGATACGCAGTATTTT; cdr3_aa: CSVEARLAEITDTQYF